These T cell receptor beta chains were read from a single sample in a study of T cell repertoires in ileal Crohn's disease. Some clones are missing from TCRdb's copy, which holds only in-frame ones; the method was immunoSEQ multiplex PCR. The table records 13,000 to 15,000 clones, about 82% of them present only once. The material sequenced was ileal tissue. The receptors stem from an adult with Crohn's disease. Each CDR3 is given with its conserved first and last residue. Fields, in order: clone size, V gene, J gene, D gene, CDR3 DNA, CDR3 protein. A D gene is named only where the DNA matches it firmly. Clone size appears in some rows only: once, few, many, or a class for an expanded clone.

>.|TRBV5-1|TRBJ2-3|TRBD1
TGCGCCAGCAGCGGAGAGACAGGGTTTGAAGATACGCAGTATTTT
CASSGETGFEDTQYF
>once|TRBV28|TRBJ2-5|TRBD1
TGTGCCAGCAGCATTTTACAGGGGGCGCTTTTGGAGACCCAGTACTTC
CASSILQGALLETQYF
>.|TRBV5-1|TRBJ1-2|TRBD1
TGCGCCAGCAGCGTCTTAACGGGACAGGGGACGAGCAACTATGGCTACACCTTC
CASSVLTGQGTSNYGYTF
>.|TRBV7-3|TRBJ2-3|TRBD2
TGTGCCAGCAGCTTAAACCCCGGGACTAGAAGGGATACGCAGTATTTT
CASSLNPGTRRDTQYF
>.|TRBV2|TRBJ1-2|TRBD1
TGTGCCAGCAGTGTCGGGACAGGGGGCTACTATGGCTACACCTTC
CASSVGTGGYYGYTF
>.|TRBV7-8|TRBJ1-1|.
TGTGCCAGCAGCTTAGTCCCAGGGGCGATAATTTTCAACACTGAAGCTTTCTTT
CASSLVPGAIIFNTEAFF
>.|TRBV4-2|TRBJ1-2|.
TGTGCCAGCAGCCAAGATTACCTCGCCATGGGACATCCAGACAGGGGCTACACCTTC
CASSQDYLAMGHPDRGYTF
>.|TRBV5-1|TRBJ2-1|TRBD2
TGCGCCAGCACCCCGGGGGGACCATACAATGAGCAGTTCTTC
CASTPGGPYNEQFF
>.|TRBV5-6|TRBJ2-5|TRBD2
TGTGCCAGCAGCTTGGATAGCGGGGGCGAGACCCAGTACTTC
CASSLDSGGETQYF
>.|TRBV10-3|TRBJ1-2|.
TGTGCCATCAAAAAGACAGGAAAGGATGGCTACACCTTC
CAIKKTGKDGYTF
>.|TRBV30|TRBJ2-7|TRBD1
TGTGCCGGGGACAGCAACTACGAGCAGTACTTC
CAGDSNYEQYF
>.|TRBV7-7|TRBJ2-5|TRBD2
TGTGCTAGCAGCTTGACGGGGGGGCCAGAGACCCAGTACTTC
CASSLTGGPETQYF
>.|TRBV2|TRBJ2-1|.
TGTGCCAGCTCAAGAATAGAGGCCACTAATTACAATGAGCAGTTCTTC
CASSRIEATNYNEQFF
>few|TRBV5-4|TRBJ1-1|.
TGTGCCAGCAGCTTGGGGCAGTTTAACACTGAAGCTTTCTTT
CASSLGQFNTEAFF
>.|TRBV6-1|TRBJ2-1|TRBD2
TGTGCCAGCAGCCTTGGGACTAGCGGGCCTGAGCAGTTCTTC
CASSLGTSGPEQFF
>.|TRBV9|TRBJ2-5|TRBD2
TGTGCCAGCAGCGCCCTAGCGGCGCAAGAGACCCAGTACTTC
CASSALAAQETQYF
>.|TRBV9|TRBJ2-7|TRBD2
TGTGCCAGCAGCGCCGGGACTAACTTATACGAGCAGTACTTC
CASSAGTNLYEQYF
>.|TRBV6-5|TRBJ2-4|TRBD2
TGTGCCAGCAGTTTCGGGGGGTCTCTGGGGAACATTCAGTACTTC
CASSFGGSLGNIQYF
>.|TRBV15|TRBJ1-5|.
TGTGCCACCAGCAACCCCGGGGAGGGGTCGCGCAATCAGCCCCAGCATTTT
CATSNPGEGSRNQPQHF
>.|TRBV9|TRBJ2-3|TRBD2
TGTGCCAGCAGCCGAGAAGCGGGACTTAGCACAGATACGCAGTATTTT
CASSREAGLSTDTQYF
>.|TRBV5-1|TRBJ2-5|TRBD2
TGCGCCAGCAGCTTGGGTGGGGTGCTAGCGGGAGCCGAGACCCAGTACTTC
CASSLGGVLAGAETQYF
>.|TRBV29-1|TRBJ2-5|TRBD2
TGCAGCGCTAACCTTTGGGGGACTAGCGGGAGGGAGGAGACCCAGTACTTC
CSANLWGTSGREETQYF
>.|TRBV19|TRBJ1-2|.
TGTGCCAGTTTTGACAGGACTAACTATGGCTACACCTTC
CASFDRTNYGYTF
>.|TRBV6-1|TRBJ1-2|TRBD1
TGTGCCAGCAGTGAGTGGACAGGGACTGGCTACACCTTC
CASSEWTGTGYTF
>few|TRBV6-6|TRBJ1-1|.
TGTGCCAGCAGTCCGGACACTTTTCCGACGAACACTGAAGCTTTCTTT
CASSPDTFPTNTEAFF
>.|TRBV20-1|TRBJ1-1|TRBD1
TGCAGTGGCGACAGGGGTGAAGCTTTCTTT
CSGDRGEAFF
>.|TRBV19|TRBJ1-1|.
TGTGCCAGTTCCTGGGGGGGAGCAATGAACACTGAAGCTTTCTTT
CASSWGGAMNTEAFF
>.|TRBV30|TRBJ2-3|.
TGTGCCTGGAGTGTCGGGCGGGGCACAGATACGCAGTATTTT
CAWSVGRGTDTQYF
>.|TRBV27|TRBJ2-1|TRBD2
TGTGCCAGCAGTTTATCGAACGATCTAGCGGGGTCCTACAATGAGCAGTTCTTC
CASSLSNDLAGSYNEQFF
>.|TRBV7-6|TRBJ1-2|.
TGTGCCAGCAGCTTAGCTGTGGCAGGGGCGTTGGTTTATGGCTACACCTTC
CASSLAVAGALVYGYTF
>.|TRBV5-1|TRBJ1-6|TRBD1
TGCGCCAGCAGCTTGAGACAGGGAACCACCAATTCACCCCTCCACTTT
CASSLRQGTTNSPLHF